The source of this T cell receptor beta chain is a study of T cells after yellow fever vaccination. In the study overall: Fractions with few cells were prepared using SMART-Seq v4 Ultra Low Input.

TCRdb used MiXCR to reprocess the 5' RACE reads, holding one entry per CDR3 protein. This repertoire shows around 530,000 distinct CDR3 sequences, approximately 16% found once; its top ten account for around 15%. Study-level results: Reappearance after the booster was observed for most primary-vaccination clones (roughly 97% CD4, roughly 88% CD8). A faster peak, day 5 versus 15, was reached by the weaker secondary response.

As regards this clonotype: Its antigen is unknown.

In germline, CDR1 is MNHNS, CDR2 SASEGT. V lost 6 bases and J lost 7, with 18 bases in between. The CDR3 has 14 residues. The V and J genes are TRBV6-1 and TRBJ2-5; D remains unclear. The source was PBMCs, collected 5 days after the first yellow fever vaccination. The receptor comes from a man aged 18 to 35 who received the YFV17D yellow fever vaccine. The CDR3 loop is CASRPDVGKGTQYF. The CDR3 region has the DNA TGTGCCAGCAGGCCGGATGTGGGTAAAGGGACCCAGTACTTC.